The clone carrying this T cell receptor beta chain was observed many times. Its antigen is undetermined. The sample is drawn from a study of T cells in Graves' hyperthyroidism and ophthalmopathy. Uncontrolled infection, other autoimmune disease, pregnancy or lactation excluded patients. The authors obtained PBMCs from over 8.5 ml of fresh peripheral blood. The investigators amplified TCR beta CDR3 regions from RNA transcripts. Carried out on the TCR CDR3, a first-round RT-PCR used the HTBI primer set. TCRdb reanalysed the multiplex PCR reads using MiXCR and keeps one entry per CDR3 protein. Of hundreds of thousands of distinct CDR3 sequences in the sample, 14% were seen once. Study findings and constraints: Ophthalmopathy could be told apart from stable hyperthyroidism with a 13 V-J model.

V lost 2 bases and J lost 0, with 8 bases in between. Germline values: CDR1 SGHAT, CDR2 FQNNGV. This CDR3 has 15 residues. The sequenced material came from blood. This clonotype was obtained from a woman aged 45 to 65 with Graves' ophthalmopathy. This sequence joins TRBV11-2 and TRBJ2-1; D is undetermined. CDR3 protein: CASSLHLSSYNEQFF. CDR3 coding DNA: TGTGCCAGCAGCTTACACCTGAGCTCCTACAATGAGCAGTTCTTC.